These 12 T cell receptor beta chains share one sample of origin, sequenced in a study of T cells in Graves' hyperthyroidism and ophthalmopathy. TCR beta CDR3 sequences were amplified from RNA transcripts. The HTBI primer set drove a first-round RT-PCR of the TCR CDR3. MiXCR was run by TCRdb on the multiplex PCR reads, yielding one entry per CDR3 protein. The repertoire has around 380,000 distinct CDR3 sequences, roughly 14% of them found once; the top ten carry 20% to 25%. Specimen: blood. Receptors originate from a man aged 30-40 years with Graves' hyperthyroidism that later progressed to Graves' ophthalmopathy.

This clonotype has ten or more counts. The gene calls are TRBV28 and TRBJ1-6; TRBD1 matches at 8 bases. Germline trimming cut 4 bases from V and 6 bases from J; bases unmatched to any gene: 11. This CDR3 is 17 amino acids long. In germline, CDR1 is MDHEN, CDR2 SYDVKM. This CDR3 is CASSSKTGALSNSPLHF. The CDR3 DNA reads TGTGCCAGCAGTTCTAAGACAGGGGCCCTCAGTAATTCACCCCTCCACTTT.

Many counts were recorded for this clonotype. V is TRBV7-3 and J is TRBJ2-2; the D gene is possibly TRBD1 (6 bases). CDR1 SGHTA and CDR2 FQGTGA come from the germline V gene. The CDR3 runs 15 residues. The ends were cut back, 1 base at V and 4 bases at J, with 10 bases in the middle. In DNA, the CDR3 is TGTGCCAGCAGCTTAATGGGGGCATTCACCGGGGAGCTGTTTTTT. It is translated as CASSLMGAFTGELFF.

The rearrangement uses TRBV10-3 and TRBJ1-2, with D possibly TRBD1 on 5 matching bases. This CDR3 has 14 amino acids. Germline V gives CDR1 ENHRY, CDR2 SYGVKD. V was shortened by 4 bases and J by 2 bases, with 11 bases between the two germline ends. The CDR3 reads CAISVDRDNYGYTF. In DNA form, the CDR3 reads TGTGCCATCAGTGTTGACAGAGACAACTATGGCTACACCTTC.

This clonotype was counted many times. The CDR3 spells CASSQSNTEAFF. CDR3 DNA: TGTGCCAGCAGCCAGTCAAACACTGAAGCTTTCTTT. The chain employs TRBV3-1 and TRBJ1-1; no reliable D call. Germline values: CDR1 LGHDT, CDR2 YNNKEL (reference sequence). The V end was cut by 3 bases, the J end by 2 bases, with 4 bases between. The CDR3 is made up of 12 amino acids.

This clonotype was counted only a few times. This chain links TRBV13 with TRBJ1-3; 9 positions agree with TRBD1. J lost 3 bases, V lost 7 bases, and 4 bases had no gene match. CDR3 length equals 14 residues. The germline V gene has CDR1 PRHDT and CDR2 FYEKMQ (reference sequence). CDR3 region: CASTGQGRGNTIYF. CDR3 coding DNA: TGTGCCAGCACGGGACAGGGTCGTGGAAACACCATATATTTT.

The chain recombines TRBV28 with TRBJ2-1; 9 bases fit TRBD2. The CDR3 sequence is 14 residues long. The trim removed 4 bases at V and 6 bases at J, leaving 4 bases unmatched. Per germline, CDR1 MDHEN and CDR2 SYDVKM. The CDR3 is CASSSGGGANEQFF. As DNA, the CDR3 is TGTGCCAGCAGTTCTGGCGGGGGGGCCAATGAGCAGTTCTTC.

This clonotype showed up many times. The chain links TRBV12-3 or TRBV12-4 to TRBJ2-5; D assignment may be TRBD1 or TRBD2 (5 bases each). V shed 8 bases and J shed 2 bases, with 9 bases lying between them. There are 12 residues in the CDR3. CDR3 region: CASWDRQETQYF. The CDR3 nucleotides are TGTGCCAGCTGGGACCGGCAAGAGACCCAGTACTTC.

V and J are TRBV6-1 and TRBJ1-4; a weak D match, TRBD1 (5 bases). The CDR3 covers 15 residues. Germline V gene lookup returns CDR1 MNHNS and CDR2 SASEGT. Trimming cost V 6 bases and J 0 bases, with 11 bases left between them. The CDR3 DNA follows: TGTGCCAGCAGACCCCAGGGAGCAACTAATGAAAAACTGTTTTTT. Protein: CASRPQGATNEKLFF.

This clonotype was seen ten or more times. The genes are TRBV6-2 or TRBV6-3 and TRBJ1-1; TRBD1 matches 7 bases. Trimming took 2 bases from V and 6 from J; bases not matched to a gene: 6. The CDR3 is made up of 14 amino acids. Per germline, CDR1 MNHEY and CDR2 SVGEGT. This CDR3 is CASSYPGGKAEAFF. The CDR3 region has the DNA TGTGCCAGCAGTTACCCAGGGGGGAAGGCTGAAGCTTTCTTT.

The rearrangement joins TRBV7-9 to TRBJ2-1, with 11 nucleotides matching TRBD2. V trimming: 5 bases; J trimming: 4 bases; junction bases outside the gene matches: 7. The germline CDR1 and CDR2 sequences are SEHNR and FQNEAQ (reference sequence). The CDR3 has 16 residues. For the CDR3, the DNA is TGTGCCAGCAGCCCCCTATTAGCGGGGGGGTACAATGAGCAGTTCTTC. The encoded protein is CASSPLLAGGYNEQFF.

This clonotype was counted at least ten times. This chain connects TRBV28 to TRBJ2-2; D unresolved. CDR3 length: 16 amino acids. V dropped 2 bases and J dropped 3 bases, with 13 bases sitting between them. The V gene's germline CDR1 is MDHEN and CDR2 SYDVKM. The CDR3 spells CASSLRHVGYTGELFF. CDR3 DNA sequence: TGTGCCAGCAGTTTACGACACGTCGGATACACCGGGGAGCTGTTTTTT.

This clonotype appeared a few times. The chain combines TRBV6-2 or TRBV6-3 with TRBJ2-7; 7 bases map to TRBD1. The V gene end was trimmed by 0 bases and the J gene end by 4 bases; junction bases not matched to a gene: 6. This CDR3 is built from 15 residues. Per the germline V gene, CDR1 is MNHEY and CDR2 is SVGEGT. The CDR3 loop reads CASSYSRTGPYEQYF. CDR3 DNA sequence: TGTGCCAGCAGTTACTCCCGGACAGGTCCTTACGAGCAGTACTTC.